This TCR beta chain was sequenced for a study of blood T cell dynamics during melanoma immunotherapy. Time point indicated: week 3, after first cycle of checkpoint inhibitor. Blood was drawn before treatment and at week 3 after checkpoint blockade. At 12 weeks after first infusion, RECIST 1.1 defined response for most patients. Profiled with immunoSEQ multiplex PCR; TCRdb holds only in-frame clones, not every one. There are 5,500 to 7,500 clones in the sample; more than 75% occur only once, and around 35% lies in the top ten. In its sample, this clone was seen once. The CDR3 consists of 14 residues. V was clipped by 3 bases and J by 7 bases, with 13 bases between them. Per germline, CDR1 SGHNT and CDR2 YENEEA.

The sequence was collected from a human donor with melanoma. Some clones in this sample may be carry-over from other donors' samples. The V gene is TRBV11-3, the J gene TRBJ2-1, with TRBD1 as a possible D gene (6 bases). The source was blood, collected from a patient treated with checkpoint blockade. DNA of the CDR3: TGTGCCAGCAGCTTTTCCGGGACAACTAATGAGCAGTTCTTC. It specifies CASSFSGTTNEQFF.